This T cell receptor beta chain emerged from a study of blood T cell repertoires in COVID-19. Study summary: T cells, B-cell-depleted T cells, or PBMCs supplied cDNA or gDNA.

Germline V gene lookup returns CDR1 SGDLS and CDR2 YYNGEE. The CDR3 is 14 amino acids. Unmatched junction bases numbered 8, after V lost 3 bases and J lost 6 bases. The table came from immunoSEQ multiplex PCR; TCRdb's copy has only in-frame clones and leaves some out. Of about 280,000 clones detected, around nine tenths appear once; the ten largest clones hold about 8.7%. This clone has only one observation. The TCR comes from a man aged 35-49 years with active or convalescent COVID-19. The chain couples TRBV9 to TRBJ1-2, with 7 bases lining up with TRBD1. Sequencing input: peripheral blood. CDR3 residues: CASSGTGRRHGYTF. CDR3 DNA sequence: TGTGCCAGCAGCGGGACAGGTCGGCGTCATGGCTACACCTTC.